These T cell receptor beta chains were read from a single sample in a study of blood T cells in healthy people across ages. TCRdb re-analysed the 5' RACE reads in MiXCR, keeping a single row per CDR3 protein. The data show 600,000 to 800,000 distinct CDR3 sequences, about 50% seen once. Material for sequencing was blood. The receptors were sampled from a woman aged 80 or over in good health. CDR3s include the opening cysteine and the closing phenylalanine or tryptophan. Each record gives: J gene, V gene, CDR3 protein.

j_gene: TRBJ2-2
v_gene: TRBV9
CDR3aa: CASSVDRWGTGVTGELFF

j_gene: TRBJ2-3
v_gene: TRBV7-9
CDR3aa: CASTLGQGADTQYF

j_gene: TRBJ2-5
v_gene: TRBV20-1
CDR3aa: CSAWTQQTQYF

j_gene: TRBJ1-6
v_gene: TRBV4-2
CDR3aa: CASSQAARSSYNSPLHF

j_gene: TRBJ2-3
v_gene: TRBV24-1
CDR3aa: CATSPRDRDTDTQYF

j_gene: TRBJ2-1
v_gene: TRBV9
CDR3aa: CASSVAYNEQFF

j_gene: TRBJ1-4
v_gene: TRBV4-2
CDR3aa: CASGSPPLFF

j_gene: TRBJ2-1
v_gene: TRBV24-1
CDR3aa: CATSDPGLAPNEQFF

j_gene: TRBJ1-2
v_gene: TRBV27
CDR3aa: CASSGDREENYGYTF

j_gene: NA
v_gene: TRBV7-2
CDR3aa: CASSSRGVYNEQYF

j_gene: TRBJ2-7
v_gene: TRBV5-1
CDR3aa: CASSIGQPYEQYF

j_gene: TRBJ1-2
v_gene: TRBV29-1
CDR3aa: CSVGTGTDGYTF

j_gene: TRBJ1-3
v_gene: TRBV12-3/TRBV12-4
CDR3aa: CASLRDSDSGNTIYF

j_gene: TRBJ2-3
v_gene: TRBV25-1
CDR3aa: CASSFHRALSTDTQYF

j_gene: TRBJ2-6
v_gene: TRBV15
CDR3aa: CATSRVNRPGQPLSGANVLTF

j_gene: TRBJ2-6
v_gene: TRBV5-6
CDR3aa: CASTKAGGASGANVLTF

j_gene: TRBJ2-2
v_gene: TRBV4-1
CDR3aa: CASSQWTSGRVAGELFF

j_gene: TRBJ2-2
v_gene: TRBV12-3/TRBV12-4
CDR3aa: CASSFRGKTGELFF

j_gene: TRBJ2-7
v_gene: TRBV29-1
CDR3aa: CSVADGPYEQYF

j_gene: TRBJ2-2
v_gene: TRBV18
CDR3aa: CASSPLDSGELFF

j_gene: TRBJ1-5
v_gene: TRBV29-1
CDR3aa: CSVEGEGLGNQHF

j_gene: TRBJ2-1
v_gene: TRBV20-1
CDR3aa: CSAMTTSGGANEQFF

j_gene: TRBJ1-1
v_gene: TRBV5-1
CDR3aa: CASSSWWTGRGIDTEAFF

j_gene: TRBJ2-5
v_gene: TRBV6-6
CDR3aa: CASSHRQNQETQYF

j_gene: TRBJ1-2
v_gene: TRBV28
CDR3aa: CASSFPRLPSYGYTF

j_gene: TRBJ2-3
v_gene: TRBV14
CDR3aa: CASSHRGPFGTDTRYF

j_gene: TRBJ2-5
v_gene: TRBV9
CDR3aa: CASSVATGTGPQETQYF

j_gene: TRBJ2-1
v_gene: TRBV12-3/TRBV12-4
CDR3aa: CASSLTGLSYNEQFF

j_gene: TRBJ2-3
v_gene: TRBV20-1
CDR3aa: CSAPTSNPPDTQYF

j_gene: TRBJ2-2
v_gene: TRBV6-1
CDR3aa: CASSELFRGGTGELFF

j_gene: TRBJ2-3
v_gene: TRBV20-1
CDR3aa: CSARWASGAPPTQYF

j_gene: TRBJ1-1
v_gene: TRBV9
CDR3aa: CASSPSDWGTIERNTEAFF

j_gene: TRBJ2-7
v_gene: TRBV5-1
CDR3aa: CASSLGLAAQNREQYF

j_gene: TRBJ2-5
v_gene: TRBV3-1
CDR3aa: CASSHPHQAQETQYF